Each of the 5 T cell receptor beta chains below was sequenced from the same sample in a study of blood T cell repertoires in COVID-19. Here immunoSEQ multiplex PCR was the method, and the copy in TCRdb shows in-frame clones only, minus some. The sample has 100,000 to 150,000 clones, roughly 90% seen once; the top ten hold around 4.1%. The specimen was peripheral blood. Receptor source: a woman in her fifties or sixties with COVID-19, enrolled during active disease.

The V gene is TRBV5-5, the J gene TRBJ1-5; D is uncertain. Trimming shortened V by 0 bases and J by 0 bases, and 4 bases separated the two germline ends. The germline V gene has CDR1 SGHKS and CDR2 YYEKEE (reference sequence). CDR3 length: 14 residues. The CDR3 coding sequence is TGTGCCAGCAGCTTGGGCTATAGCAATCAGCCCCAGCATTTT. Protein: CASSLGYSNQPQHF.

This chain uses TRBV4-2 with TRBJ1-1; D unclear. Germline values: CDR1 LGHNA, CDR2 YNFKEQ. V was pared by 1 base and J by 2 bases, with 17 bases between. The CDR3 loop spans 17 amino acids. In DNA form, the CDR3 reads TGTGCCAGCAGCCAAGGGGGAGGGAGCTTTAGAAACACTGAAGCTTTCTTT. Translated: CASSQGGGSFRNTEAFF.

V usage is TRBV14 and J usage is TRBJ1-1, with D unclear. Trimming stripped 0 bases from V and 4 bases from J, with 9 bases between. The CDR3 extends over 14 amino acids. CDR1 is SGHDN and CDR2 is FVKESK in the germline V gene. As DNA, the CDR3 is TGTGCCAGCAGCCAAGAGTTTCGGGGCACTGAAGCTTTCTTT. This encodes CASSQEFRGTEAFF.

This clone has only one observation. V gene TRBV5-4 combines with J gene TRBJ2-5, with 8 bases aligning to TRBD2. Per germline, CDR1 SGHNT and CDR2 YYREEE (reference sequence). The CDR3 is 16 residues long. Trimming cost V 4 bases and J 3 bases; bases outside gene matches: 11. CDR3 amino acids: CASSQGSSGAEETQYF. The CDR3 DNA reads TGTGCCAGCAGCCAGGGAAGTAGCGGGGCGGAAGAGACCCAGTACTTC.

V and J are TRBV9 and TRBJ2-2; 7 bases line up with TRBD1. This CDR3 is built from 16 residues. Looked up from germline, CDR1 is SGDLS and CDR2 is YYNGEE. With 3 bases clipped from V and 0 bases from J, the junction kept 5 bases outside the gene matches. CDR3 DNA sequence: TGTGCCAGCAGCGCCACCGACAGGGCGAACACCGGGGAGCTGTTTTTT. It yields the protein CASSATDRANTGELFF.